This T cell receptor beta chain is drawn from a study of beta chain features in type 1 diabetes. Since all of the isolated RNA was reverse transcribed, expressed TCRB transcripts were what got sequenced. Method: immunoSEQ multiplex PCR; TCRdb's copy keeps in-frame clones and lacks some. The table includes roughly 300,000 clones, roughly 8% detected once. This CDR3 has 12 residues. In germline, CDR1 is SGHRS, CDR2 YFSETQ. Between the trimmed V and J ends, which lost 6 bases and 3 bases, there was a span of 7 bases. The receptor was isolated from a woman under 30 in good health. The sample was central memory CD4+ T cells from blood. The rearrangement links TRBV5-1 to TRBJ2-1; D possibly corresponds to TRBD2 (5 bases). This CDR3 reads CASKGSYNEQFF. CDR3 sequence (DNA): TGCGCCAGCAAAGGGAGCTACAATGAGCAGTTCTTC.